This note documents a single T cell receptor (beta chain) sequence. The antigen is undetermined. This specimen comes from a study of type 1 regulatory T cells. Study in general: An in vitro protocol generated T-allo10, a Tr1-enriched, alloantigen-specific CD4 T cell product.

V shed 4 bases and J shed 6 bases, with 12 bases lying between them. This CDR3 is 13 amino acids long. TCRdb analysed the reads with MiXCR anew, one entry per CDR3 protein. The data contain tens of thousands of distinct CDR3 sequences, less than 50% of them singletons. The receptor was isolated from a human donor in good health. The V gene is TRBV12-3 or TRBV12-4, the J gene TRBJ1-2; the D is unclear. Source material: cultured T cells, either the whole culture or a sorted T cell fraction (not recorded which). CDR3 coding DNA: TGTGCCAGCAGTTACCTAGGGATAGATGGCTACACCTTC. Its protein product is CASSYLGIDGYTF.